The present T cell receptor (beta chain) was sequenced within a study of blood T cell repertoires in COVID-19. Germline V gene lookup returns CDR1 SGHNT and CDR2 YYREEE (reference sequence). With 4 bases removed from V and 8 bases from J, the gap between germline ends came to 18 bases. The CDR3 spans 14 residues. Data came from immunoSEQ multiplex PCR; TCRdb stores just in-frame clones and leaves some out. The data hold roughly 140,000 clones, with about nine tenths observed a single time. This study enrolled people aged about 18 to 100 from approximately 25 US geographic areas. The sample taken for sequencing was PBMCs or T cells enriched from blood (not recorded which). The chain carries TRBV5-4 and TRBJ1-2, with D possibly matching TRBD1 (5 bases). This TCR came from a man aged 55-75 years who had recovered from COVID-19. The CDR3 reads CASSPAGGTRGYTF. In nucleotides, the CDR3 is TGTGCCAGCAGCCCCGCGGGGGGGACCCGCGGCTACACCTTC.